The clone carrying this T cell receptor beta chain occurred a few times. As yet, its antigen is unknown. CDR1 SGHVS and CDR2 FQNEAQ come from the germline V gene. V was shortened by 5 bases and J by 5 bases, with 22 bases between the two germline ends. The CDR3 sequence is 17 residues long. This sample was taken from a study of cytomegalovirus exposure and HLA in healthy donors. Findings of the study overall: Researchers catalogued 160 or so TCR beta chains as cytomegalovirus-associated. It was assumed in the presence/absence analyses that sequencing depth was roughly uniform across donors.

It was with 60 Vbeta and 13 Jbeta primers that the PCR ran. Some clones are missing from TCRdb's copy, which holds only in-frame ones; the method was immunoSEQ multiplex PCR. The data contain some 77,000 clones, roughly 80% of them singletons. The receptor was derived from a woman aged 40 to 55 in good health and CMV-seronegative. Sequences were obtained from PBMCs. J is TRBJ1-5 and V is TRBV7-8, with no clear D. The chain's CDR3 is CASSGRGLGARYQPQHF. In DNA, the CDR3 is TGTGCCAGCAGCGGCCGGGGTCTCGGCGCTCGGTATCAGCCCCAGCATTTT.